Presented here are 8 T cell receptor beta chains from one specimen sequenced in a study of blood T cell repertoires in COVID-19 (dated by TCRdb to the early 2020s). Libraries came from the immunoSEQ multiplex PCR assay. TCRdb obtained this table from immuneACCESS and retained in-frame rearrangements with V and J assigned. These tables miss some clones; where compared with another copy, unresolved V genes account for less than half of the shortfall, and the remainder is unexplained. Present in this sample are about 310,000 clones, roughly nine tenths of which were seen just once. The leading ten clones occupy about 2.5% of the sample. Sequenced input: peripheral blood. Receptor source: a man aged 18 to 30 with active or convalescent COVID-19.

This clone appeared once. The chain links TRBV4-1 to TRBJ1-5; TRBD1 agrees at 7 bases. The CDR3 covers 15 residues. Germline lookup yields CDR1 MGHRA and CDR2 YSYEKL. V dropped 3 bases and J dropped 2; count of bases not matched to a gene: 4. Written as DNA, the CDR3 is TGCGCCAGCAGCCAGCCGACAGGGCGCAATCAGCCCCAGCATTTT. This sequence encodes CASSQPTGRNQPQHF.

This sequence joins TRBV25-1 and TRBJ2-1; tentative D call: TRBD1 (5 bases). This CDR3 spans 15 amino acids. CDR1 and CDR2 from the germline V gene are MGHDK and SYGVNS. The V gene lost 7 bases and the J gene lost 2 bases, with 15 bases spanning the gap. This chain's CDR3 is CASTKGRTPYNEQFF. The DNA for the CDR3 is TGTGCCAGCACAAAGGGCAGGACACCCTACAATGAGCAGTTCTTC.

The chain has TRBV15 and TRBJ1-1; D is perhaps TRBD1 (5 bases). There are 18 residues in the CDR3. Germline V gene sequence: CDR1 LNHNV, CDR2 YYDKDF (reference sequence). Trimming cost V 1 base and J 1 base, with 19 bases left between them. The CDR3 sequence is CATSRVARVISRNTEAFF. The CDR3 DNA sequence: TGTGCCACCAGCAGAGTGGCCAGGGTAATAAGTCGGAACACTGAAGCTTTCTTT.

The chain couples TRBV27 to TRBJ2-7; 13 bases align to TRBD2. The CDR3 loop spans 14 amino acids. Germline assignment: CDR1 MNHEY and CDR2 SMNVEV (reference sequence). After removal of 10 bases from V and 5 bases from J, the junction contained 8 bases not matched to a gene. CDR3 in DNA: TGTGCCACCCGGACTAGCGGGAGTGGGAACGAGCAGTACTTC. Residues: CATRTSGSGNEQYF.

V and J are TRBV6-5 and TRBJ1-2; D may be TRBD1 (5 bases). Germline CDR1 and CDR2: MNHEY and SVGAGI. The ends were cut back, 7 bases at V and 3 bases at J, with 15 bases in the middle. The CDR3 runs to 14 residues. The CDR3 sequence: CASTPTEGYYGYTF. Written as DNA, the CDR3 is TGTGCCAGCACCCCCACGGAGGGGTACTATGGCTACACCTTC.

The V gene is TRBV19, the J gene TRBJ2-1; 8 bases map to TRBD1. This CDR3 contains 15 residues. Germline V gene sequence: CDR1 LNHDA, CDR2 SQIVND (reference sequence). Trimming cost V 3 bases and J 3 bases; bases outside gene matches: 4. The CDR3 loop reads CASSMRQGFYNEQFF. In DNA, the CDR3 is TGTGCCAGTAGTATGAGACAGGGGTTCTACAATGAGCAGTTCTTC. The whole variable domain, filled in from reference TRBV19 and TRBJ2-1, reads DGGITQSPKYLFRKEGQNVTLSCEQNLNHDAMYWYRQDPGQGLRLIYYSQIVNDFQKGDIAEGYSVSREKKESFPLTVTSAQKNPTAFYLCASSMRQGFYNEQFFGPGTRLTVL.

The V and J genes are TRBV5-4 and TRBJ2-7; weak D call: TRBD1 (6 bases). Germline loops: CDR1 SGHNT, CDR2 YYREEE (reference sequence). Trimming removed 4 bases at V and 4 bases at J, with 18 bases between. There are 15 residues in the CDR3. The CDR3 nucleotides are TGTGCCAGCAGCCACCGGACAGAAGGAGTTTACGAGCAGTACTTC. It specifies CASSHRTEGVYEQYF.

Comment on this clone: Within the sample, other DNA sequences also encode this same CDR3. The chain joins TRBV5-1 to TRBJ1-1; TRBD1 aligns across 8 bases. With 4 bases clipped from V and 0 bases from J, the junction kept 5 bases outside the gene matches. Germline lookup yields CDR1 SGHRS and CDR2 YFSETQ. The CDR3 has 15 amino acids. This CDR3 is CASSPRDRMNTEAFF. The DNA of the CDR3 is TGCGCCAGCAGCCCTAGGGACAGGATGAACACTGAAGCTTTCTTT.